What follows is one T cell receptor beta chain and its context. Its target is unknown. The CDR3 end shows no conserved phenylalanine or tryptophan, and so a read error is likely. This specimen comes from a study of tumor-infiltrating lymphocytes in primary liver carcinoma. Study-wide points: Tumor-blood pairs (like tumor-adjacent pairs) overlapped less than tumor region pairs did. Top-250-clone fractions were significantly higher in tumors than in blood (p = 0.039).

The template, approximately 500 ng total RNA, yielded TCR beta cDNA made with a constant-region primer. A slightly modified ARM-PCR protocol with three nested multiplex PCR rounds produced these TCR beta libraries. The first two PCR rounds, nine to ten cycles each, used TRBV1-TRBV30 forward primers and a C-beta reverse primer. One entry per CDR3 protein, called by TCRdb with MiXCR from the multiplex PCR reads. The sample shows 150,000 to 200,000 distinct CDR3 sequences, about 85% of them seen only once. This CDR3 contains 13 residues. The germline V gene has CDR1 MNHNS and CDR2 SASEGT. Without any cell sorting, roughly 17-31 mg of bulk tissue yielded co-extracted RNA and DNA. Each of the tumor samples contained in excess of 75% viable tumor cells.

The receptor was derived from a man aged 35 to 55 with primary liver carcinoma and hepatitis B virus infection. Specimen: tumor tissue from primary liver carcinoma. The gene calls are TRBV6-1 and TRBJ1-1; D gene uncertain. CDR3 sequence (DNA): TGTGCCAGCAGTGACAGCTTGAACATTGAAGCTTTCGTT. Residues: CASSDSLNIEAFV.